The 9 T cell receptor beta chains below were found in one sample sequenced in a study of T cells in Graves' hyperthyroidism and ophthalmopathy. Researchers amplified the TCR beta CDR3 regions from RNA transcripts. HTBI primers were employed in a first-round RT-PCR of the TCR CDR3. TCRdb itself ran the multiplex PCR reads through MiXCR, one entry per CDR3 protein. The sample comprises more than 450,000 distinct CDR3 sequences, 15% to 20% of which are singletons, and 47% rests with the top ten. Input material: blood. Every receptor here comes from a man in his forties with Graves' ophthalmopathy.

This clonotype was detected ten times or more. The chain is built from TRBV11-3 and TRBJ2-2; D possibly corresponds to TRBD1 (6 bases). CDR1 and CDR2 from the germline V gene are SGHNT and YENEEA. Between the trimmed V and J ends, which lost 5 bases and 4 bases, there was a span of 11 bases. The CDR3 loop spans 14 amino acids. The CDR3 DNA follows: TGTGCCAGCAGCCCCGGGACACTCACCGGGGAGCTGTTTTTT. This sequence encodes CASSPGTLTGELFF.

CDR3 DNA sequence: TGTGCCAGTGGGACGGGAGGCAATTCACCCCTCCACTTT. It encodes CASGTGGNSPLHF. This rearrangement joins TRBV27 to TRBJ1-6; D perhaps matches TRBD1 (5 bases). CDR1 is MNHEY, CDR2 SMNVEV, per germline (reference sequence). There are 13 residues in the CDR3. V gave up 9 bases and J gave up 7 bases, with 13 bases separating them.

The chain's CDR3 is CASAEGWAGQPQHF. In DNA, the CDR3 is TGTGCCAGTGCGGAAGGATGGGCCGGTCAGCCCCAGCATTTT. V usage is TRBV19 and J usage is TRBJ1-5; no definite D call. Trimming stripped 8 bases from V and 6 bases from J, with 17 bases between. CDR1 and CDR2 (germline): LNHDA, SQIVND (reference sequence). The CDR3 is 14 residues long.

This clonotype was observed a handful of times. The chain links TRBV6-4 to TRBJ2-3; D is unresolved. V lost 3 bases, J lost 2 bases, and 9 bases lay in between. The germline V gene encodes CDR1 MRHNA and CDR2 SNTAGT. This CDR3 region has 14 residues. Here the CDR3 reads CASSEEFLTDTQYF. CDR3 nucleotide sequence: TGTGCCAGCAGTGAGGAGTTCCTCACAGATACGCAGTATTTT.

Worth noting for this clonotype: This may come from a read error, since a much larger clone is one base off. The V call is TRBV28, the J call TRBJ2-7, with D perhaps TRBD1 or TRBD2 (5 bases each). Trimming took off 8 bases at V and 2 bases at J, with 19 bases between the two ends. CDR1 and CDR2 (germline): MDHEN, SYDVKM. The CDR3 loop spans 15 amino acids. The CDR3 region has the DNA TGTGCCAGCGGTGGGAGAGGGGTGGGACCCTACGAGCAGTACTTC. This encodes CASGGRGVGPYEQYF.

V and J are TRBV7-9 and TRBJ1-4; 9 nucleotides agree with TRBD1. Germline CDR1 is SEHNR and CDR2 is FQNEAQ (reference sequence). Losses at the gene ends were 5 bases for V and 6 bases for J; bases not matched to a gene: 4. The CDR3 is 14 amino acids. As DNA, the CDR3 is TGTGCCAGCAGCGAAGACAGGGGGGATGAAAAACTGTTTTTT. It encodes CASSEDRGDEKLFF.

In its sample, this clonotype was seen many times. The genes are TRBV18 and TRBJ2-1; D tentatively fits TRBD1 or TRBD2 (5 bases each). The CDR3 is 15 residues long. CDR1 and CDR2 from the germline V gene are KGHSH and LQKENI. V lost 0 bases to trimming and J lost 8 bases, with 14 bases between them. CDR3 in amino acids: CASSPPGTLTDEQFF. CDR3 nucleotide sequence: TGTGCCAGCTCACCACCGGGGACCCTGACGGATGAGCAGTTCTTC.

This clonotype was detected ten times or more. CDR3 region: CASSPGGANTEAFF. In DNA form, the CDR3 reads TGTGCCAGCAGTCCCGGGGGGGCGAACACTGAAGCTTTCTTT. J is TRBJ1-1 and V is TRBV28; D possibly corresponds to TRBD1 (6 bases). V lost 5 bases, J lost 1 base, and 11 bases lay in between. CDR3 size: 14 residues. The V gene's germline CDR1 is MDHEN and CDR2 SYDVKM.

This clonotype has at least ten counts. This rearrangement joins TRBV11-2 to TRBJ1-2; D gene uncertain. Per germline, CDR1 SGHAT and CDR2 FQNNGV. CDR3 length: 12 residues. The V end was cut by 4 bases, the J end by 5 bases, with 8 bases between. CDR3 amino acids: CASSSWEYGYTF. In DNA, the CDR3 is TGTGCCAGCAGCTCATGGGAGTATGGCTACACCTTC.